This TCR beta chain was identified during a study of cytomegalovirus exposure and HLA in healthy donors. On the study more broadly: Clustering assigned 81% of the roughly 430 genotyped donors to the Caucasian-associated ancestry cluster.

Study-level results: Earlier findings revealed that most TCR beta V segments proved productive either about 87% or about 30% of the time. Excluded: some indistinguishable V segments such as TRBV6-2 and TRBV6-3.

The donors (healthy individuals) were bone marrow donors. Germline V lookup: CDR1 SEHNR, CDR2 FQNEAQ (reference sequence). This CDR3 is 13 amino acids long. Worth noting for this clone: Its antigen is as yet unknown. One junction end disagrees with the germline gene, perhaps due to a read error.

The PCR was carried out with 60 Vbeta primers and 13 Jbeta primers. The method was immunoSEQ multiplex PCR; TCRdb's version includes in-frame clones alone and lacks a portion of them. Of approximately 170,000 clones in the sample, roughly 85% were seen once. The chain couples TRBV7-9 to TRBJ1-3; no reliable D call. The sample taken for sequencing was PBMCs. The receptor was derived from a boy aged 2 to 10 in good health and CMV-seronegative. The CDR3 DNA reads as TGTTCCAGCAGCTTAGGGCTTGGAAACACCATATATTTT. Translating it yields CSSSLGLGNTIYF.